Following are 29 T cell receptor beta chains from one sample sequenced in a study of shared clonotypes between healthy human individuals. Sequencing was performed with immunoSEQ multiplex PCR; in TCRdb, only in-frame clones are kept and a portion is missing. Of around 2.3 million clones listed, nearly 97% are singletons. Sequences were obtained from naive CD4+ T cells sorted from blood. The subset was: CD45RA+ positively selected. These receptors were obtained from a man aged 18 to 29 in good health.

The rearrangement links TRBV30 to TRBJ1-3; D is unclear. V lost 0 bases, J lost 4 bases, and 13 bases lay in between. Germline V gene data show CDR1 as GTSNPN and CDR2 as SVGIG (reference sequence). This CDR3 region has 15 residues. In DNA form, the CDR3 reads TGTGCCTGGAGTGTGATGGGGTTGGGAGGAAACACCATATATTTT. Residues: CAWSVMGLGGNTIYF. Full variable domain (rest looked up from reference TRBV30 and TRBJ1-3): SQTIHQWPATLVQPVGSPLSLECTVEGTSNPNLYWYRQAAGRGLQLLFYSVGIGQISSEVPQNLSASRPQDRQFILSSKKLLLSDSGFYLCAWSVMGLGGNTIYFGEGSWLTVV.

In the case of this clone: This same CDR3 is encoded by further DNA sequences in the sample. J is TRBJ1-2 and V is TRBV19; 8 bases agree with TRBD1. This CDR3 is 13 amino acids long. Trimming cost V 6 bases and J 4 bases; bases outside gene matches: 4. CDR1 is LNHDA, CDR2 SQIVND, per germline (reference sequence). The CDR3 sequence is CASSDRGSYGYTF. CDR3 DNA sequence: TGTGCCAGTAGCGACAGGGGAAGCTATGGCTACACCTTC.

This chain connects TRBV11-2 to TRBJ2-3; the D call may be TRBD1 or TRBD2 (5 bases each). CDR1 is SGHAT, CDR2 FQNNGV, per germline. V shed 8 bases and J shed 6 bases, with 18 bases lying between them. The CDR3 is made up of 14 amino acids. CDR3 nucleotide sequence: TGTGCCAGCGCCTATGGGGGAGATATCGATACGCAGTATTTT. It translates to CASAYGGDIDTQYF.

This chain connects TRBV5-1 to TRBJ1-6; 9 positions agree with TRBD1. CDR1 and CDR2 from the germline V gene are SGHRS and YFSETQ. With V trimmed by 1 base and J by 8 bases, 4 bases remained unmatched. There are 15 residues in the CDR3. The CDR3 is CASSLWDRVDSPLHF. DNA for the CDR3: TGCGCCAGCAGCTTGTGGGACAGGGTAGATTCACCCCTCCACTTT.

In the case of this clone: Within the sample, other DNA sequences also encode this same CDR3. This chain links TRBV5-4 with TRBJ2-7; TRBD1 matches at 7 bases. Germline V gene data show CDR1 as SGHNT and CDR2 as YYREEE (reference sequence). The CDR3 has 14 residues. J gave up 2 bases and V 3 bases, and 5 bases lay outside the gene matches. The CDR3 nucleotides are TGTGCCAGCAGCTCCAGACAGGGAACCTACGAGCAGTACTTC. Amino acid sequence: CASSSRQGTYEQYF. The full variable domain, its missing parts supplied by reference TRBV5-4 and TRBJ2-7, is ETGVTQSPTHLIKTRGQQVTLRCSSQSGHNTVSWYQQALGQGPQFIFQYYREEENGRGNFPPRFSGLQFPNYSSELNVNALELDDSALYLCASSSRQGTYEQYFGPGTRLTVT.

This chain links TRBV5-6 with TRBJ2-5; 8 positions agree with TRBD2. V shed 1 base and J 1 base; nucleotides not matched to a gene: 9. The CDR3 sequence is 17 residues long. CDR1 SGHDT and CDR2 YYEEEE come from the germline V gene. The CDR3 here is CASSLIYAGGVQETQYF. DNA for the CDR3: TGTGCCAGCAGCTTGATTTACGCGGGAGGTGTCCAAGAGACCCAGTACTTC. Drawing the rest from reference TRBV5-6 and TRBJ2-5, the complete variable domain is DAGVTQSPTHLIKTRGQQVTLRCSPKSGHDTVSWYQQALGQGPQFIFQYYEEEERQRGNFPDRFSGHQFPNYSSELNVNALLLGDSALYLCASSLIYAGGVQETQYFGPGTRLLVL.

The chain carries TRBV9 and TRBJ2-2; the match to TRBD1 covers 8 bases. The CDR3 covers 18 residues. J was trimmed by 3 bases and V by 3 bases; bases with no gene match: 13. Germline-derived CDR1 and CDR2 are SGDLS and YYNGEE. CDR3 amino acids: CASSAFKDRVWDTGELFF. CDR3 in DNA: TGTGCCAGCAGCGCCTTTAAGGACAGGGTTTGGGACACCGGGGAGCTGTTTTTT. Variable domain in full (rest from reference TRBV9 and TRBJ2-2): DSGVTQTPKHLITATGQRVTLRCSPRSGDLSVYWYQQSLDQGLQFLIQYYNGEERAKGNILERFSAQQFPDLHSELNLSSLELGDSALYFCASSAFKDRVWDTGELFFGEGSRLTVL.

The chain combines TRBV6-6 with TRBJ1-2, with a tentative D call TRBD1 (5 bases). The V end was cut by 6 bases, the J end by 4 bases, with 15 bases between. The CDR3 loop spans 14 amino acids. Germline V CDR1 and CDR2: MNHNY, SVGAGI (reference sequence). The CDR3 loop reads CASRSRGVSYGYTF. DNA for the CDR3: TGTGCCAGCAGATCGCGGGGCGTCAGCTATGGCTACACCTTC.

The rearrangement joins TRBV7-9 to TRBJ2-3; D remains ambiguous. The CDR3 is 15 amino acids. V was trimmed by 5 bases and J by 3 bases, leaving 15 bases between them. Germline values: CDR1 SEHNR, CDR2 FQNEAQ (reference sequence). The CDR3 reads CASSPLGQVTDTQYF. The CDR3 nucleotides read TGTGCCAGCAGCCCCCTCGGGCAGGTGACAGATACGCAGTATTTT.

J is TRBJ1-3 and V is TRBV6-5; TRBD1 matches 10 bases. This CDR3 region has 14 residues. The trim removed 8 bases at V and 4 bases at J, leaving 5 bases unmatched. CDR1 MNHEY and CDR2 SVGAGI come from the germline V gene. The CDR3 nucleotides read TGTGCCAGCGGTGGACAGGGGGTAGGAAACACCATATATTTT. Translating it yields CASGGQGVGNTIYF.

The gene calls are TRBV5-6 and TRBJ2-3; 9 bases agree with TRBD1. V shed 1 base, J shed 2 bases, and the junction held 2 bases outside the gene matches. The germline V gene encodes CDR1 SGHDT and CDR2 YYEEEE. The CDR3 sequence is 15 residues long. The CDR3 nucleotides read TGTGCCAGCAGCTTGAGGGACAGGGACACAGATACGCAGTATTTT. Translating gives CASSLRDRDTDTQYF.

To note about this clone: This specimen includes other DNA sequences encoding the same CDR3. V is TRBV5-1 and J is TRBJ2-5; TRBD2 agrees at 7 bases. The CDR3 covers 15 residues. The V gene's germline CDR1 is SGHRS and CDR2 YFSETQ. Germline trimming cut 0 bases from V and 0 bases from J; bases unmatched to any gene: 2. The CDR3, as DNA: TGCGCCAGCAGCTTGGTAAGCGGGGACCAAGAGACCCAGTACTTC. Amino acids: CASSLVSGDQETQYF.

CDR3 in amino acids: CASSTRGAGATTNEKLFF. The CDR3 DNA reads as TGTGCCAGCAGCACCCGAGGGGCAGGGGCGACGACTAATGAAAAACTGTTTTTT. The chain uses TRBV5-4 and TRBJ1-4, with D tentatively TRBD1 (6 bases). Deletions cut 4 bases from V and 2 bases from J, with 21 bases between. This CDR3 region has 18 residues. Germline V gives CDR1 SGHNT, CDR2 YYREEE (reference sequence).

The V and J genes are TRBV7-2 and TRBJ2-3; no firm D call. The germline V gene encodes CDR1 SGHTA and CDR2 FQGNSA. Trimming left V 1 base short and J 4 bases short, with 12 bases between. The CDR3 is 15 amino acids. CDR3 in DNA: TGTGCCAGCAGCTTAGTCAGCATGCATTCAGATACGCAGTATTTT. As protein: CASSLVSMHSDTQYF.

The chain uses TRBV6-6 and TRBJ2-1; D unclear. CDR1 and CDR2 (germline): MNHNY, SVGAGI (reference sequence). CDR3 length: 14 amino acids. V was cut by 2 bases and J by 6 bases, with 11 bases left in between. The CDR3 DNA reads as TGTGCCAGCAGTTACACGGCTCCAAGCAATGAGCAGTTCTTC. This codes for CASSYTAPSNEQFF.

The CDR3 nucleotides read TGTGCCAGCAGCAAATCCGGGACAGGGCCCTACGAGCAGTACTTC. Translation gives CASSKSGTGPYEQYF. The chain has TRBV7-9 and TRBJ2-7, with TRBD1 identical over 9 bases. CDR3 size: 15 residues. Germline CDR1 is SEHNR and CDR2 is FQNEAQ (reference sequence). V lost 5 bases, J lost 2 bases, and 7 bases stayed unmatched.

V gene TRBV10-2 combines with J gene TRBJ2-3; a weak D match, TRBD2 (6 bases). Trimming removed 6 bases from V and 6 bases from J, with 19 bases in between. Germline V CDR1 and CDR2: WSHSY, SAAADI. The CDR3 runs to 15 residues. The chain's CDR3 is CASRGGDPNRDTQYF. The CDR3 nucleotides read TGCGCCAGCAGGGGCGGGGACCCGAATAGGGATACGCAGTATTTT.

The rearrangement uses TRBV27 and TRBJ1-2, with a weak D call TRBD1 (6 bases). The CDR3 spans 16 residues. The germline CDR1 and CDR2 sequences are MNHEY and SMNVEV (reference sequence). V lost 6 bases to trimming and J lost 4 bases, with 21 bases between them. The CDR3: CASSQDSPGGGYGYTF. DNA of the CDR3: TGTGCCAGCAGCCAGGACAGCCCGGGGGGGGGCTATGGCTACACCTTC.

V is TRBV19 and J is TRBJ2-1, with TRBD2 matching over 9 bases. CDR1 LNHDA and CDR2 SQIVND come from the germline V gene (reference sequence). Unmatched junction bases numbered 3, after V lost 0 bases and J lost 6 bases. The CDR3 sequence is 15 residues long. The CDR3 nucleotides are TGTGCCAGTAGTATAGAGGGACTAGCAGCCAATGAGCAGTTCTTC. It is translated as CASSIEGLAANEQFF.

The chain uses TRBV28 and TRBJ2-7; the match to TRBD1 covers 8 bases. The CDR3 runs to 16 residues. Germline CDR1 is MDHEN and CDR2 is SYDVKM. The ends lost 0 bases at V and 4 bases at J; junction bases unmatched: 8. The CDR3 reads CASSLWDRVNRYEQYF. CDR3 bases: TGTGCCAGCAGTTTATGGGACAGGGTGAATCGGTACGAGCAGTACTTC. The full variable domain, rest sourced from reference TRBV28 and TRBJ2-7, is DVKVTQSSRYLVKRTGEKVFLECVQDMDHENMFWYRQDPGLGLRLIYFSYDVKMKEKGDIPEGYSVSREKKERFSLILESASTNQTSMYLCASSLWDRVNRYEQYFGPGTRLTVT.

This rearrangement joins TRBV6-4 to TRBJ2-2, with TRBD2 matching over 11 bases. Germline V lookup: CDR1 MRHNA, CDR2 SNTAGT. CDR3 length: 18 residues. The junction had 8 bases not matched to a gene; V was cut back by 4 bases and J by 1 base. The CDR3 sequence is CASSAQHGLAGNTGELFF. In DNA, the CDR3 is TGTGCCAGCAGTGCGCAGCACGGACTAGCGGGGAACACCGGGGAGCTGTTTTTT.

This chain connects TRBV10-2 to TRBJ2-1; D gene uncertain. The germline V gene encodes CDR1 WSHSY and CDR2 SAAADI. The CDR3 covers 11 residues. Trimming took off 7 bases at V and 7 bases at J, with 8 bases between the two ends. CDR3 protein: CASTEFNEQFF. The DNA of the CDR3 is TGCGCCAGCACCGAGTTTAATGAGCAGTTCTTC.

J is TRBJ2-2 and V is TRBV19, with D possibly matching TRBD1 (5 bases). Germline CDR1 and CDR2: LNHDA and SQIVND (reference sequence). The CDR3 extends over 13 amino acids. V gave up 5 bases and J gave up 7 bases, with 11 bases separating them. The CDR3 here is CASSGRGRGELFF. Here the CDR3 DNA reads TGTGCCAGTAGTGGAAGGGGTCGCGGGGAGCTGTTTTTT.

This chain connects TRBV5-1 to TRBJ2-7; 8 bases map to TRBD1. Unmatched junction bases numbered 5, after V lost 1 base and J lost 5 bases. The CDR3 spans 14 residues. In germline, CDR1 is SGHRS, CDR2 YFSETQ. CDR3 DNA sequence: TGCGCCAGCAGCTTGCCAGGGGGCCAGGACGAGCAGTACTTC. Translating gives CASSLPGGQDEQYF.

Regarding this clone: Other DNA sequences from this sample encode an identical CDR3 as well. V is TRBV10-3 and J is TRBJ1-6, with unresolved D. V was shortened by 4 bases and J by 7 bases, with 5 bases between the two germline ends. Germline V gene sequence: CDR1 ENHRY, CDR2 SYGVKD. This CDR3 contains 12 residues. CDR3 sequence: CAISGGNSPLHF. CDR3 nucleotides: TGTGCCATCAGTGGGGGAAATTCACCCCTCCACTTT.

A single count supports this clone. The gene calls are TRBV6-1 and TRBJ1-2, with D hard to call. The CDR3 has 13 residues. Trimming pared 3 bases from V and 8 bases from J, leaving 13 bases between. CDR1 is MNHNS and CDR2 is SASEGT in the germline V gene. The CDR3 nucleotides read TGTGCCAGCAGTGATCGGCGAACTGGGGGCTACACCTTC. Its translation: CASSDRRTGGYTF.

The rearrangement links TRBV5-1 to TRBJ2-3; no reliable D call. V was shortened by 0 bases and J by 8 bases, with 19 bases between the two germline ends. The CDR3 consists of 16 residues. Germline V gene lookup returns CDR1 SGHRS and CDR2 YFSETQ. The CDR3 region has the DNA TGCGCCAGCAGCTTGGAGGCGGCCGGCCGGTTAATTACGCAGTATTTT. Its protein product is CASSLEAAGRLITQYF.

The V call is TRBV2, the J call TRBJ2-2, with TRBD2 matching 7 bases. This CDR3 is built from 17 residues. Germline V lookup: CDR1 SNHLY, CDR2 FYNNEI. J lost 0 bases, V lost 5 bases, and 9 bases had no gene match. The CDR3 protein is CASSIGLGRPNTGELFF. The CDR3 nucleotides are TGTGCCAGCAGTATCGGACTAGGAAGGCCGAACACCGGGGAGCTGTTTTTT. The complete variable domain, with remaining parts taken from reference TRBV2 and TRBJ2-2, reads EPEVTQTPSHQVTQMGQEVILRCVPISNHLYFYWYRQILGQKVEFLVSFYNNEISEKSEIFDDQFSVERPDGSNFTLKIRSTKLEDSAMYFCASSIGLGRPNTGELFFGEGSRLTVL.

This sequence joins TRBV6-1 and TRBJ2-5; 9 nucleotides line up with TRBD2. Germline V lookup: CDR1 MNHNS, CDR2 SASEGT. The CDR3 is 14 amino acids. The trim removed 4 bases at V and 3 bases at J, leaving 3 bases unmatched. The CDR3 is CASSVRLAEETQYF. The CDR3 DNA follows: TGTGCCAGCAGTGTCCGACTAGCGGAAGAGACCCAGTACTTC.